The clone carrying this T cell receptor (beta chain) appeared a single time. This specimen belongs to a study of blood T cell repertoires in COVID-19. Background on the study: PBMCs, B-cell-depleted T cells, or T cells were the source of the cDNA or gDNA that made up the material.

The CDR3 covers 13 residues. Trimming took 0 bases from V and 16 from J, leaving 16 bases between them. Germline loops: CDR1 LGHDT, CDR2 YNNKEL (reference sequence). Per the authors' pipeline: Using reference gene primer amplification, nucleated cell counts were estimated. Profiled with immunoSEQ multiplex PCR; TCRdb holds only in-frame clones, not every one. V, J and clone size derive from that table, while D and trimming were established from the DNA sequence. Of 70,000 to 90,000 clones listed, roughly 85% are singletons. Sequenced input: peripheral blood. This TCR came from a man in his 60s with acute or convalescent COVID-19. V and J are TRBV3-1 (or the pseudogene TRBV3-2) and TRBJ2-4; possibly TRBD2 for D (7 bases). CDR3 in amino acids: CASSQEGGRVGYF. As DNA, the CDR3 is TGTGCCAGCAGCCAAGAAGGGGGGAGGGTAGGTTACTTC.